Sequencing of this T cell receptor beta chain was carried out in a study of control samples from healthy donors and cancer patients. Germline lookup yields CDR1 WNHNN and CDR2 SYGVQD (reference sequence). CDR3 length: 13 amino acids. Trimming cost V 7 bases and J 0 bases, with 10 bases left between them. This clone was found once. Using immunoSEQ multiplex PCR, the repertoire was profiled, and TCRdb retains in-frame clones only, with some absent. The sample has 150,000 to 200,000 clones; 85% to 95% are singletons. The chain employs TRBV10-1 and TRBJ2-7; D perhaps matches TRBD2 (6 bases). The sample was blood. The source of this sequence is a woman younger than 35 in good health. The CDR3 bases are TGCGCCAGCACGGTGGGGGGCTCCTACGAGCAGTACTTC. Its translation: CASTVGGSYEQYF.